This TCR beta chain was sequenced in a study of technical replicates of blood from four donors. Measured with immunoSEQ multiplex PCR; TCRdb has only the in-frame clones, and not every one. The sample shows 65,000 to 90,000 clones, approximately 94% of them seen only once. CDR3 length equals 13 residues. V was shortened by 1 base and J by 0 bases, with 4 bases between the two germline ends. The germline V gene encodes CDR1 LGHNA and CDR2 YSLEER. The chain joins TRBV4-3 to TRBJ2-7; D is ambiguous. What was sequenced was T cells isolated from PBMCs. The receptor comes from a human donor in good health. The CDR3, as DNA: TGCGCCAGCAGCCAAGGGAGCTCCTACGAGCAGTACTTC. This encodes CASSQGSSYEQYF.